This T cell receptor (beta chain) is drawn from a study of blood T cell repertoires in COVID-19. The overall study: The origin of the acute and convalescent COVID-19 samples was the United States, Italy and Spain.

Original processing methods: By means of reference gene primer amplification, nucleated cell counts were estimated. Some clones are missing from TCRdb's copy, which holds only in-frame ones; the method was immunoSEQ multiplex PCR. V and J calls and clone size are given by that table; D and trimming were obtained from the DNA. The table lists approximately 200,000 clones, 80% to 85% of them singletons. This CDR3 region has 15 residues. Germline CDR1 reads MDHEN; CDR2 reads SYDVKM. V shed 6 bases and J shed 3 bases, with 18 bases lying between them. Sequencing was done on a sample of peripheral blood. The chain joins TRBV28 to TRBJ2-7; a possible D gene is TRBD1 (6 bases). The TCR sequence derives from a woman older than 75 with COVID-19, enrolled during active disease. CDR3 in DNA: TGTGCCAGCAGAAGATTTGGACAGACTCACTACGAGCAGTACTTC. Amino acids: CASRRFGQTHYEQYF.